This passage covers 18 T cell receptor beta chains from one sample sequenced in a study of metastatic and nonmetastatic thyroid tumors. Nobody among the patients had been given any treatment before thyroid surgery. With MiXCR, TCRdb reprocessed the PCR reads. This table has some 12,000 clones, roughly 33% appearing once. The sample comprised tumor tissue. All receptors come from a female donor with papillary thyroid cancer or a benign thyroid nodule (not recorded which). Some clones in this sample may be carry-over from other donors' samples.

The chain has TRBV4-1 and TRBJ2-7, with D unresolved. Trimming cost V 3 bases and J 3 bases, with 18 bases left between them. The CDR3 totals 16 residues. Germline assignment: CDR1 MGHRA and CDR2 YSYEKL. In nucleotides, the CDR3 is TGCGCCAGCAGCCACAAAGATGGGATTCCCGGCTACGAGCAGTACTTC. This gives the protein CASSHKDGIPGYEQYF.

This clone counts as medium-sized. CDR3 loop: CASSLGKGIVTEQYF. For the CDR3, the DNA is TGCGCCAGCAGCTTGGGAAAAGGGATCGTTACCGAGCAGTACTTC. This sequence joins TRBV5-1 and TRBJ2-7, with no clear D. Trimming stripped 0 bases from V and 6 bases from J, with 16 bases between. Germline V gene sequence: CDR1 SGHRS, CDR2 YFSETQ. The CDR3 runs to 15 residues.

The chain links TRBV11-2 to TRBJ2-7; D unclear. Germline V gene sequence: CDR1 SGHAT, CDR2 FQNNGV. The CDR3 is made up of 13 amino acids. V shed 5 bases and J shed 5 bases, with 13 bases lying between them. The CDR3 loop is CASSAGRFHEQYF. In DNA, the CDR3 is TGTGCCAGCAGCGCCGGACGGTTCCACGAGCAGTACTTC.

This clone was observed many times. The rearrangement links TRBV11-2 to TRBJ2-2; possible D gene TRBD1, 5 bases. The germline V gene encodes CDR1 SGHAT and CDR2 FQNNGV. The CDR3 covers 14 residues. V lost 8 bases and J lost 1, with 11 bases in between. The CDR3 loop reads CASQGGMNTGELFF. The DNA for the CDR3 is TGTGCCAGCCAGGGCGGCATGAACACCGGGGAGCTGTTTTTT.

The gene calls are TRBV28 and TRBJ1-2; D gene unclear. In germline, CDR1 is MDHEN, CDR2 SYDVKM. V was trimmed by 3 bases and J by 3 bases, leaving 17 bases between them. The CDR3 has 16 amino acids. The DNA of the CDR3 is TGTGCCAGCAGTTTCGGAACGGGTACGGGCGACTATGGCTACACCTTC. This gives the protein CASSFGTGTGDYGYTF.

This chain joins TRBV4-3 and TRBJ1-4; D ambiguous. CDR3 size: 17 residues. V gave up 1 base and J gave up 4 bases, with 16 bases separating them. Germline V gene lookup returns CDR1 LGHNA and CDR2 YSLEER. The CDR3 coding sequence is TGCGCCAGCAGCCAAGCTCCTGCCGGGAGACTTAATGAAAAACTGTTTTTT. Amino acids: CASSQAPAGRLNEKLFF.

This clone was counted a few times. This chain links TRBV6-1 with TRBJ2-7; 7 positions agree with TRBD1. CDR3 size: 13 residues. The V segment lost 3 bases and the J segment 3 bases; nucleotides outside the gene matches: 2. Germline CDR1 and CDR2: MNHNS and SASEGT. The CDR3 nucleotides read TGTGCCAGCAGTGACAGGGGGAACTACGAGCAGTACTTC. Amino acids: CASSDRGNYEQYF.

The table lists this clone with many counts. The chain links TRBV19 to TRBJ2-3, with D tentatively TRBD1 or TRBD2 (5 bases each). The V gene's germline CDR1 is LNHDA and CDR2 SQIVND (reference sequence). The CDR3 covers 14 residues. The V end lost 4 bases, the J end lost 0 bases, and 8 bases lay between the germline ends. CDR3 in amino acids: CASSTRDSTDTQYF. The CDR3 region has the DNA TGTGCCAGTAGTACCCGGGACAGCACAGATACGCAGTATTTT.

CDR3 in DNA: TGTGCCAGCAGCTTAGATACATCATCGGGGGGCTACACCTTC. Protein product: CASSLDTSSGGYTF. The chain joins TRBV7-2 to TRBJ1-2; D is ambiguous. The V end lost 1 base, the J end lost 8 bases, and 14 bases lay between the germline ends. The CDR3 is 14 residues long. Germline V CDR1 and CDR2: SGHTA, FQGNSA.

This clone occurred a few times. An end of the junction differs from the germline gene, which may be a read error. This chain connects TRBV6-1 to TRBJ1-2; 7 bases fit TRBD1. The CDR3 covers 13 residues. CDR1 and CDR2 (germline): MNHNS, SASEGT. The CDR3 nucleotides read TGTGTCAGCAGACGGGACAGCAACTATGGCTACACCTTC. Protein: CVSRRDSNYGYTF.

This clone has a count of ten or more. The rearrangement joins TRBV24-1 to TRBJ2-2; no reliable D call. V was clipped by 4 bases and J by 8 bases, with 7 bases between them. The CDR3 is made up of 12 amino acids. Per germline, CDR1 KGHDR and CDR2 SFDVKD. The CDR3 here is CATSERDGELFF. In DNA, the CDR3 is TGTGCCACCAGTGAGCGTGATGGGGAGCTGTTTTTT.

This clone was observed a handful of times. The chain carries TRBV25-1 and TRBJ2-4; a weak D match, TRBD2 (6 bases). Trimming removed 3 bases at V and 0 bases at J, with 21 bases between. The CDR3 loop spans 19 amino acids. CDR1 is MGHDK, CDR2 SYGVNS, per germline. The CDR3 sequence: CASSEGGLGYYGAKNIQYF. The CDR3 region has the DNA TGTGCCAGCAGTGAGGGGGGTCTAGGATATTACGGAGCCAAAAACATTCAGTACTTC.

V gene TRBV7-9 combines with J gene TRBJ1-6, with D uncertain. Per the germline V gene, CDR1 is SEHNR and CDR2 is FQNEAQ (reference sequence). The ends were cut back, 3 bases at V and 7 bases at J, with 1 base in the middle. The CDR3 runs 11 residues. The DNA of the CDR3 is TGTGCCAGCAGCTTGAATTCACCCCTCCACTTT. Translating it yields CASSLNSPLHF.

This clone is labeled as medium-sized (0.01 to 0.1%). The CDR3 is CASSFGGSVSYNEQFF. The CDR3 DNA reads as TGTGCCAGCAGTTTCGGCGGGTCTGTCTCCTACAATGAGCAGTTCTTC. V is TRBV12-3 or TRBV12-4 and J is TRBJ2-1; maybe TRBD2 (5 bases). The CDR3 length is 16 residues. Trimming cost V 3 bases and J 0 bases, with 12 bases left between them.

This clone was seen more than once but under ten times. V usage is TRBV28 and J usage is TRBJ2-7; weak D call: TRBD1 (5 bases). Trimming took off 4 bases at V and 3 bases at J, with 10 bases between the two ends. There are 13 residues in the CDR3. The germline gives CDR1 MDHEN, CDR2 SYDVKM. The CDR3 DNA reads as TGTGCCAGCAGTTCGGCAGGGATCTACGAGCAGTACTTC. Residues: CASSSAGIYEQYF. Using reference TRBV28 and TRBJ2-7 for the parts outside the CDR3, the full variable domain is DVKVTQSSRYLVKRTGEKVFLECVQDMDHENMFWYRQDPGLGLRLIYFSYDVKMKEKGDIPEGYSVSREKKERFSLILESASTNQTSMYLCASSSAGIYEQYFGPGTRLTVT.

The chain employs TRBV19 and TRBJ1-2; no clear D. V was cut by 1 base and J by 3 bases, with 9 bases left in between. CDR3 size: 14 residues. Germline CDR1 and CDR2: LNHDA and SQIVND (reference sequence). The CDR3: CASSIGQAYYGYTF. In nucleotides, the CDR3 is TGTGCCAGTAGTATAGGCCAGGCTTACTATGGCTACACCTTC.

The chain has TRBV6-2 or TRBV6-3 and TRBJ1-6, with D hard to call. CDR1 is MNHEY, CDR2 SVGEGT, per germline. V shed 5 bases and J shed 3 bases, with 11 bases lying between them. The CDR3 loop spans 15 amino acids. DNA of the CDR3: TGTGCCAGCAGTCAAACCGGGAGCTATAATTCACCCCTCCACTTT. This translates into CASSQTGSYNSPLHF.

This chain connects TRBV6-2 or TRBV6-3 to TRBJ1-2; D remains ambiguous. This CDR3 is 13 amino acids long. Trimming pared 5 bases from V and 2 bases from J, leaving 9 bases between. The germline V gene encodes CDR1 MNHEY and CDR2 SVGEGT. CDR3 in DNA: TGTGCCAGCAGTCCGGGTGGGAACTATGGCTACACCTTC. This translates into CASSPGGNYGYTF.